The rows below give T cell receptor beta chains drawn from one sample of a study of T cells after somatic rescue of genetic block. Libraries were prepared by immunoSEQ multiplex PCR; TCRdb keeps only in-frame clonotypes and omits some of them. The sample holds 9,000 to 15,000 clones, about 71% seen once. Sequencing input: peripheral blood mononuclear cells (PBMCs). Source of these receptors: a boy aged 5 to 17. The CDR3 runs from the conserved cysteine through the conserved F or W. A D gene is named only where the DNA matches it firmly. Clone size is not always given. Where it is, it says once, few, many or a class for expanded clones.

TRBD1 - TRBJ2-7 TRBV6-1 CASSEATGQGVYEQYF TGTGCCAGCAGTGAAGCGACGGGACAGGGGGTCTACGAGCAGTACTTC
- - TRBJ1-3 TRBV29-1 CSVDVGDYSGNTIYF TGCAGCGTTGATGTAGGGGATTATTCTGGAAACACCATATATTTT
- - TRBJ2-7 TRBV28 CASSLKVYEQYF TGTGCCAGCAGTTTAAAGGTTTACGAGCAGTACTTC
TRBD1 - TRBJ2-6 TRBV7-9 CASIQPGQGSSGANVLTF TGTGCCAGCATCCAACCGGGACAGGGGAGCTCTGGGGCCAACGTCCTGACTTTC
TRBD2 - TRBJ2-5 TRBV10-3 CAISESGTSGGASETQYF TGTGCCATCAGTGAGTCAGGGACTAGCGGGGGGGCCTCAGAGACCCAGTACTTC
TRBD2 - TRBJ2-3 TRBV23-1 CAIRGDRTDTQYF TGCGCCATCCGGGGGGATCGCACAGATACGCAGTATTTT
- few TRBJ1-5 TRBV5-1 CASSLGENQPQHF TGCGCCAGCAGCTTAGGGGAGAATCAGCCCCAGCATTTT
TRBD1 - TRBJ2-5 TRBV4-2 CASSQDDREETQYF TGTGCCAGCAGCCAAGATGACAGGGAAGAGACCCAGTACTTC
TRBD1 - TRBJ1-2 TRBV6-5 CASSSRGTGLYGYTF TGTGCCAGCAGTTCTCGAGGGACAGGGCTCTATGGCTACACCTTC
TRBD1 once TRBJ2-3 TRBV11-2 CASSLERRQGNTTDTQYF TGTGCCAGCAGCTTAGAGAGGCGACAGGGAAACACCACAGATACGCAGTATTTT
- few TRBJ1-1 TRBV2 CASKGLGSTEAFF TGTGCCAGCAAAGGTCTAGGTAGCACTGAAGCTTTCTTT
TRBD2 - TRBJ2-2 TRBV5-1 CASSRRTSGGANTGELFF TGCGCCAGCAGCCGCCGGACTAGCGGGGGGGCGAACACCGGGGAGCTGTTTTTT
- - TRBJ2-3 TRBV5-1 CASSSGKTRGPTDTQYF TGCGCCAGCAGCAGTGGGAAGACTAGGGGCCCCACAGATACGCAGTATTTT
- - TRBJ2-1 TRBV10-3 CAISNNGLLPYNEQFF TGTGCCATCTCGAACAACGGACTCCTCCCCTACAATGAGCAGTTCTTC
TRBD2 - TRBJ2-1 TRBV2 CASSEKGLAGGLYNEQFF TGTGCCAGCAGTGAGAAGGGACTAGCGGGAGGACTTTACAATGAGCAGTTCTTC
TRBD2 - TRBJ2-5 TRBV5-8 CASSFQWTSGGVQETQHF TGTGCCAGCAGCTTCCAATGGACTAGCGGGGGAGTACAAGAGACCCAGCACTTC
- - TRBJ2-3 TRBV6-4 CASSDDSSTDTQYF TGTGCCAGCAGTGACGATAGTAGCACAGATACGCAGTATTTT
TRBD1 - TRBJ1-1 TRBV30 CAWRQGPKAFF TGTGCCTGGCGACAGGGTCCTAAAGCTTTCTTT
TRBD2 - TRBJ2-3 TRBV4-1 CASSQEPSGSGTDTQYF TGCGCCAGCAGCCAAGAACCTAGCGGGAGTGGGACAGATACGCAGTATTTT
TRBD2 - TRBJ2-1 TRBV25-1 CASSSRTSGNEQFF TGTGCCAGCAGTTCTCGGACTAGCGGGAATGAGCAGTTCTTC
- once TRBJ1-1 TRBV7-9 CASSLADTHVEAFF TGTGCCAGCAGCTTAGCAGACACGCACGTCGAAGCTTTCTTT
- - TRBJ1-5 TRBV28 CASSNFPTNQPQHF TGTGCCAGCAGTAACTTCCCGACCAATCAGCCCCAGCATTTT
TRBD1 - TRBJ1-4 TRBV5-1 CASSLGTGPNEKLFF TGCGCCAGCAGCCTCGGGACAGGGCCAAATGAAAAACTGTTTTTT
- few TRBJ2-3 TRBV25-1 CASSLGPSTDTQYF TGTGCCAGCAGTCTGGGACCGAGCACAGATACGCAGTATTTT
- few TRBJ2-5 TRBV5-1 CASSLAAPQETQYF TGCGCCAGCAGCTTGGCGGCACCTCAAGAGACCCAGTACTTC
TRBD2 - TRBJ2-3 TRBV11-2 CASSLFLAGGYSTDTQYF TGTGCCAGCAGCTTATTTCTAGCGGGAGGGTATAGCACAGATACGCAGTATTTT
- - TRBJ2-1 TRBV29-1 CSVQGMGLKFF TGCAGCGTCCAGGGTATGGGATTGAAGTTCTTC
- - TRBJ2-2 TRBV9 CASSPRERAGELFF TGTGCCAGCAGCCCTCGGGAGAGGGCCGGGGAGCTGTTTTTT
- - TRBJ1-3 TRBV9 CASSGRKSGNTIYF TGTGCCAGCAGCGGGAGGAAGTCTGGAAACACCATATATTTT
- - TRBJ2-4 TRBV28 CASSLPGSQAKNIQYF TGTGCCAGCAGTTTACCGGGATCCCAAGCCAAAAACATTCAGTACTTC
TRBD2 - TRBJ2-1 TRBV5-1 CASSLEVAGGNEQFF TGCGCCAGCAGCTTGGAAGTAGCGGGAGGAAATGAGCAGTTCTTC
TRBD1 - TRBJ2-3 TRBV6-5 CASSWDRGGETDTQYF TGTGCCAGCAGTTGGGACAGGGGAGGGGAAACAGATACGCAGTATTTT
TRBD2 - TRBJ2-3 TRBV10-3 CAISELRLAGSTDTQYF TGTGCCATCAGTGAGCTCAGACTAGCGGGTAGCACAGATACGCAGTATTTT
- once TRBJ2-1 TRBV6-5 CASSSFWGNEQFF TGTGCCAGCAGTTCCTTTTGGGGCAATGAGCAGTTCTTC
- - TRBJ1-5 TRBV19 CASSIDSRDQPQHF TGTGCCAGTAGTATAGACTCTAGGGATCAGCCCCAGCATTTT
- - TRBJ1-1 TRBV4-2 CASSQEGRVNTEAFF TGTGCCAGCAGCCAAGAAGGCAGGGTGAACACTGAAGCTTTCTTT
TRBD1 few TRBJ2-7 TRBV11-3 CASSPSTGGTYEQYF TGTGCCAGCAGCCCATCGACAGGGGGAACCTACGAGCAGTACTTC
TRBD2 - TRBJ2-3 TRBV2 CASKIAGGLNTQYF TGTGCCAGCAAAATAGCGGGGGGGCTTAATACGCAGTATTTT
- - TRBJ2-7 TRBV6-5 CASSFREPTYEQYF TGTGCCAGCAGTTTTCGGGAACCTACCTACGAGCAGTACTTC
- - TRBJ1-5 TRBV28 CASSLIRTYSNQPQHF TGTGCCAGCAGTTTAATTAGGACTTATAGCAATCAGCCCCAGCATTTT
- - TRBJ2-7 TRBV28 CASTSLDRPYEQYF TGTGCCAGCACATCTCTAGACAGGCCGTACGAGCAGTACTTC
TRBD2 - TRBJ2-3 TRBV10-1 CASSESGRAPDTQYF TGCGCCAGCAGTGAAAGCGGGAGGGCCCCTGATACGCAGTATTTT
- - TRBJ2-1 TRBV18 CASSPLGQFYNEQFF TGTGCCAGCTCACCCCTAGGACAGTTTTACAATGAGCAGTTCTTC
TRBD2 - TRBJ2-1 TRBV6-5 CASSYSNGRAYNEQFF TGTGCCAGCAGTTACTCGAACGGGAGGGCCTACAATGAGCAGTTCTTC
TRBD1 once TRBJ2-1 TRBV7-3 CASSKGQVHYNEQFF TGTGCCAGCAGCAAAGGACAGGTCCACTACAATGAGCAGTTCTTC
TRBD1 - TRBJ1-4 TRBV6-5 CASSSAGGRNEKLFF TGTGCCAGCAGTTCGGCAGGGGGAAGGAATGAAAAACTGTTTTTT
- - TRBJ2-5 TRBV9 CASSRDYQETQYF TGTGCCAGCAGCCGGGACTACCAAGAGACCCAGTACTTC
TRBD2 - TRBJ2-1 TRBV9 CASSVSGTSGVGLFSEQFF TGTGCCAGCAGCGTATCCGGGACTAGCGGGGTCGGTCTCTTCTCTGAGCAGTTCTTC
- - TRBJ2-3 TRBV28 CASIPRGRSTDTQYF TGTGCCAGCATCCCCCGGGGAAGGAGCACAGATACGCAGTATTTT
TRBD2 once TRBJ2-7 TRBV10-3 CAVGTSGSVNEQYF TGTGCCGTCGGGACTAGCGGGAGTGTGAACGAGCAGTACTTC
- - TRBJ1-2 TRBV7-3 CASSPYINYGYTF TGTGCCAGCAGCCCATACATCAACTATGGCTACACCTTC
- - TRBJ1-1 TRBV6-5 CASSLTTVSEAFF TGTGCCAGCAGTCTGACGACAGTCAGTGAAGCTTTCTTT
- - TRBJ2-7 TRBV7-2 CASSRQLGRPYEQYF TGTGCCAGCAGCCGCCAGCTAGGCAGGCCGTACGAGCAGTACTTC
- - TRBJ1-2 TRBV28 CASSSQGSFYGYTF TGTGCCAGCAGTTCCCAGGGCAGCTTCTATGGCTACACCTTC
- medium-sized TRBJ1-1 TRBV4-2 CASSRYTEPNTEAFF TGTGCCAGCAGCCGTTACACAGAGCCGAACACTGAAGCTTTCTTT
TRBD1 - TRBJ2-7 TRBV27 CASSLRYRGPSYEQYF TGTGCCAGCAGTTTAAGGTACAGGGGGCCCTCCTACGAGCAGTACTTC
- - TRBJ1-5 TRBV28 CASTYSNQPQHF TGTGCCAGCACCTATAGCAATCAGCCCCAGCATTTT